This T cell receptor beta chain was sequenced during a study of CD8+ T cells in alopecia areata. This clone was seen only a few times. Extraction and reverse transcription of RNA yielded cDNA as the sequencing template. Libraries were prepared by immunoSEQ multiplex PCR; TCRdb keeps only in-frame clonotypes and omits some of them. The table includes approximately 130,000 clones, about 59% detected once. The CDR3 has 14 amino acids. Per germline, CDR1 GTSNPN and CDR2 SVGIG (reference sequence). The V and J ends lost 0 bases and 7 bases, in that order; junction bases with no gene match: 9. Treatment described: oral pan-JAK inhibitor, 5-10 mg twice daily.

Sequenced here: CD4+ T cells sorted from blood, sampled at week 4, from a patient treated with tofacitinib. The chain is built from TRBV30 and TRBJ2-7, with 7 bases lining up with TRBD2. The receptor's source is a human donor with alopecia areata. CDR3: CAWSVRLAWGEQYF. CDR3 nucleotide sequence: TGTGCCTGGAGTGTACGACTAGCCTGGGGGGAGCAGTACTTC. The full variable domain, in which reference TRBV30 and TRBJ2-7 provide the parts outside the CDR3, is SQTIHQWPATLVQPVGSPLSLECTVEGTSNPNLYWYRQAAGRGLQLLFYSVGIGQISSEVPQNLSASRPQDRQFILSSKKLLLSDSGFYLCAWSVRLAWGEQYFGPGTRLTVT.